This TCR beta chain was captured in a study of cytomegalovirus exposure and HLA in healthy donors. The study's findings and limits: Cytomegalovirus association was listed for 150 to 200 TCR beta chains. The authors confirmed in vitro that a few CMV-associated chains were specific for CMV antigens.

This clone was picked up one time. Its antigen remains unidentified. Different DNA sequences within this sample yield the same CDR3. Repertoires were generated with immunoSEQ multiplex PCR, while TCRdb's copy carries only in-frame clones and drops some. In the table there are 250,000 or so clones, around 87% of which are singletons. Trimming shortened V by 2 bases and J by 4 bases, and 6 bases separated the two germline ends. Germline CDR1 reads MDHEN; CDR2 reads SYDVKM. The CDR3 loop spans 13 amino acids. Donors were drawn from the approximately 120-subject validation cohort, separate from the roughly 670-subject first cohort.

Sequencing used PBMCs. The rearrangement links TRBV28 to TRBJ2-1; D might be TRBD2 (6 bases). This receptor was obtained from a man younger than 35 in good health and CMV-seronegative. The CDR3 spells CASSLGGYNEQFF. In nucleotides, the CDR3 is TGTGCCAGCAGTTTAGGAGGGTACAATGAGCAGTTCTTC.